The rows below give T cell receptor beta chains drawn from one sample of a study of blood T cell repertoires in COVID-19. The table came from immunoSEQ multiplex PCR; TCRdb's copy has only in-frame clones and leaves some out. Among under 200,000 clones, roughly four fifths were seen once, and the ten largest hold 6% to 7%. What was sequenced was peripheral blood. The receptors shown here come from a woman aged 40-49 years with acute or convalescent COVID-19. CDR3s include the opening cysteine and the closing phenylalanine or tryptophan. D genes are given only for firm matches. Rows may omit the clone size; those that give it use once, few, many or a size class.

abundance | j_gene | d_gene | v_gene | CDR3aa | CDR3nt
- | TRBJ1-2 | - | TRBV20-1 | CSASYYGYTF | TGCAGTGCTAGCTACTATGGCTACACCTTC
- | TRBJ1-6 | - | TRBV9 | CASSPRTDGSPLHF | TGTGCCAGCAGCCCAAGGACAGACGGTTCACCCCTCCACTTT
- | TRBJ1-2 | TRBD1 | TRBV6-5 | CASSHRQGSLGGYTF | TGTGCCAGCAGTCACCGACAGGGATCCCTTGGAGGCTACACCTTC
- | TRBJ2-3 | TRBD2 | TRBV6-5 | CASTDPGRGADTQYF | TGTGCCAGCACCGACCCAGGGAGGGGAGCAGATACGCAGTATTTT
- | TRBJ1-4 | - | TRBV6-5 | CASGREGEKLFF | TGTGCCAGCGGCAGGGAGGGTGAAAAACTGTTTTTT
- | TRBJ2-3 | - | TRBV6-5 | CASGRPGPDTQYF | TGTGCCAGCGGCCGTCCAGGGCCAGATACGCAGTATTTT
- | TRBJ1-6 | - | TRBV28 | CASRRGPLHF | TGTGCCAGTAGGCGGGGCCCCCTCCACTTT
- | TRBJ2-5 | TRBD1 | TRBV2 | CASSHSGTGTSWETQYF | TGTGCCAGCAGTCATTCCGGGACAGGGACAAGTTGGGAGACCCAGTACTTC
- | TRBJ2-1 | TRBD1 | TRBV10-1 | CASRDRGPHGHNLGENEQFF | TGCGCCAGTAGGGACAGGGGGCCCCACGGACATAACCTGGGGGAGAATGAGCAGTTCTTC
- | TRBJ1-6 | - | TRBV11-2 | CASSLTNSPLHF | TGTGCCAGCAGCCTGACAAATTCACCCCTCCACTTT
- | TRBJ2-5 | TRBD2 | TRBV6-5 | CASSKHTSGEETQYF | TGTGCCAGCAGTAAACATACTAGCGGGGAAGAGACCCAGTACTTC
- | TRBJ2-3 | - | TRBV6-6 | CASSYLQRSTDTQYF | TGTGCCAGCAGTTACTTACAGCGGAGCACAGATACGCAGTATTTT
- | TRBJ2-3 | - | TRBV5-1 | CASSLSGSDTDTQYF | TGCGCCAGCAGCTTGAGTGGGAGTGACACAGATACGCAGTATTTT
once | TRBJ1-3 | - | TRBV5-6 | CASSGGFGNTIYF | TGTGCCAGCAGTGGGGGGTTTGGAAACACCATATATTTT
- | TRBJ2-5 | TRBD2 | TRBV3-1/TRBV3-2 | CASSQGLAGVETQYF | TGTGCCAGCAGCCAAGGATTAGCGGGAGTGGAGACCCAGTACTTC
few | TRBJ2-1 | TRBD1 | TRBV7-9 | CASSEAQGSSYNEQFF | TGTGCCAGCAGCGAAGCACAGGGGAGCTCCTACAATGAGCAGTTCTTC
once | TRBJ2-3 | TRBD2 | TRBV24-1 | CATSDPTSGGTDTQYF | TGTGCCACCAGTGACCCGACTAGCGGGGGCACAGATACGCAGTATTTT
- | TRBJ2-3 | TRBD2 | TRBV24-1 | CATSDRLAGRVTDTQYF | TGTGCCACCAGTGACCGACTAGCGGGGAGGGTCACAGATACGCAGTATTTT
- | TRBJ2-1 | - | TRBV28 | CASSFSPFGANEQFF | TGTGCCAGCAGTTTCTCCCCCTTTGGGGCCAATGAGCAGTTCTTC
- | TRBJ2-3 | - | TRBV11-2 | CASTPLSTDTQYF | TGTGCCAGCACCCCATTGAGCACAGATACGCAGTATTTT
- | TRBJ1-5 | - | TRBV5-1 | CASSLDGYSNQPQHF | TGCGCCAGCAGCTTGGACGGTTATAGCAATCAGCCCCAGCATTTT
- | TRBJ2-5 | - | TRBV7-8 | CASSLWQNQETQYF | TGTGCCAGCAGCTTATGGCAGAATCAAGAGACCCAGTACTTC
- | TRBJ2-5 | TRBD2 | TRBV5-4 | CASSPLLAEETQYF | TGTGCCAGCAGCCCCCTACTAGCGGAAGAGACCCAGTACTTC
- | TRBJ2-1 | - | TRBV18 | CASSPVVRQGGDNEQFF | TGTGCCAGCTCACCAGTGGTACGGCAGGGGGGAGACAATGAGCAGTTCTTC